These 26 T cell receptor beta chains were sequenced from one sample in a study of radiotherapy plus CTLA-4 blockade in lung cancer. Assay used: immunoSEQ multiplex PCR; TCRdb lists only in-frame clones, some missing. The sample carries approximately 45,000 clones, 50% to 70% recorded once. Sequenced here: peripheral blood, sampled from a patient treated with radiotherapy plus ipilimumab. The receptors derive from a human donor with non-small cell lung cancer who had a partial response to radiotherapy plus ipilimumab.

The chain uses TRBV6-6 and TRBJ1-2, with D possibly matching TRBD1 (5 bases). Trimming took off 4 bases at V and 2 bases at J, with 14 bases between the two ends. Germline CDR1 is MNHNY and CDR2 is SVGAGI (reference sequence). CDR3 length equals 15 residues. The CDR3 loop is CASSSSAGLNYGYTF. The CDR3 DNA reads TGTGCCAGCAGTTCCTCCGCAGGGCTGAACTATGGCTACACCTTC.

V and J are TRBV27 and TRBJ2-7, with TRBD2 matching 14 bases. The J segment lost 7 bases and the V segment lost 6 bases, leaving 5 bases of the junction unmatched. The CDR3 length is 14 residues. Per the germline V gene, CDR1 is MNHEY and CDR2 is SMNVEV (reference sequence). CDR3 nucleotide sequence: TGTGCCAGCAGCCTGACTAGCGGGGGGGCAGAGCAGTACTTC. It encodes CASSLTSGGAEQYF.

The chain uses TRBV18 and TRBJ1-1; weak D call: TRBD1 (6 bases). In germline, CDR1 is KGHSH, CDR2 LQKENI. This CDR3 has 14 amino acids. V was cut by 1 base and J by 7 bases, with 13 bases left in between. The CDR3 sequence: CASSPQSEQGEAFF. Here the CDR3 DNA reads TGTGCCAGCTCACCACAATCCGAACAGGGTGAAGCTTTCTTT.

This chain uses TRBV30 with TRBJ1-2; the match to TRBD1 covers 9 bases. The trim removed 8 bases at V and 4 bases at J, leaving 17 bases unmatched. This CDR3 has 16 amino acids. Germline loops: CDR1 GTSNPN, CDR2 SVGIG (reference sequence). The CDR3 here is CAGRASTDRGVYGYTF. The DNA for the CDR3 is TGTGCCGGAAGGGCATCAACGGACAGGGGAGTCTATGGCTACACCTTC. Full variable domain (missing parts from reference TRBV30 and TRBJ1-2): SQTIHQWPATLVQPVGSPLSLECTVEGTSNPNLYWYRQAAGRGLQLLFYSVGIGQISSEVPQNLSASRPQDRQFILSSKKLLLSDSGFYLCAGRASTDRGVYGYTFGSGTRLTVV.

The chain carries TRBV2 and TRBJ1-2; D remains ambiguous. Germline CDR1 SNHLY, CDR2 FYNNEI. The ends were cut back, 2 bases at V and 8 bases at J, with 18 bases in the middle. The CDR3 extends over 15 amino acids. CDR3 sequence: CASSEYPGTYEGYTF. The CDR3 DNA is TGTGCCAGCAGTGAATATCCCGGTACCTATGAGGGCTACACCTTC.

CDR3 sequence reads: CASSYAGLAIGELFF. The CDR3 DNA sequence: TGTGCCAGCAGTTACGCTGGACTAGCGATCGGGGAGCTGTTTTTT. The chain combines TRBV6-5 with TRBJ2-2; 9 bases map to TRBD2. The germline V gene encodes CDR1 MNHEY and CDR2 SVGAGI. With V trimmed by 2 bases and J by 7 bases, 5 bases remained unmatched. The CDR3 sequence is 15 residues long.

This chain uses TRBV6-5 with TRBJ1-2, with 7 positions matching TRBD1. V was pared by 6 bases and J by 7 bases, with 14 bases of the junction left unmatched. Per germline, CDR1 MNHEY and CDR2 SVGAGI. The CDR3 spans 15 residues. The CDR3 sequence: CASSRGVSTLGGYTF. The CDR3 DNA follows: TGTGCCAGCAGCAGGGGGGTTAGTACCCTGGGTGGCTACACCTTC.

Regarding this clone: The limits of the CDR3 on the DNA are not certain, so only TCRdb's listed CDR3 is given. The chain couples TRBV9 to TRBJ1-2; the table's D call, TRBD1, has no DNA check behind it. The CDR3 totals 14 residues, both ends included. CDR1 and CDR2 from the germline V gene are SGDLS and YYNGEE. CDR3 residues: CASSVGAGASSLTF.

The rearrangement links TRBV6-5 to TRBJ2-5; D gene ambiguous. The V and J ends lost 0 bases and 5 bases respectively, with 10 bases between them. CDR3 length: 14 amino acids. Germline-derived CDR1 and CDR2 are MNHEY and SVGAGI. Written as DNA, the CDR3 is TGTGCCAGCAGTTACTCGAGAGCTGCGGAGACCCAGTACTTC. Protein product: CASSYSRAAETQYF.

This clone was recorded a few times. At one of its ends the junction is not consistent with the germline gene, which may arise from a read error. The sample has other DNA sequences that encode this CDR3 too. The chain joins TRBV6-1 to TRBJ1-6, with D possibly being TRBD1 (5 bases). Germline CDR1 reads MNHNS; CDR2 reads SASEGT. The CDR3 runs to 16 residues. CDR3 coding DNA: TGTGCCAGCAGTGATAGGGGAACCTGGAAGAATTCCCCCCTCCACTTT. Translation: CASSDRGTWKNSPLHF.

The V and J genes are TRBV29-1 and TRBJ1-1, with D perhaps matching TRBD1 (6 bases). V was cut by 7 bases and J by 4 bases, with 16 bases left in between. Germline CDR1 reads SQVTM; CDR2 reads ANQGSEA. The CDR3 contains 13 residues. CDR3 nucleotide sequence: TGCAGCGCTTGGGGGCAGGGGACCACTGAAGCTTTCTTT. Its protein is CSAWGQGTTEAFF. Filled out from reference TRBV29-1 and TRBJ1-1, the complete variable domain reads SAVISQKPSRDICQRGTSLTIQCQVDSQVTMMFWYRQQPGQSLTLIATANQGSEATYESGFVIDKFPISRPNLTFSTLTVSNMSPEDSSIYLCSAWGQGTTEAFFGQGTRLTVV.

This chain joins TRBV21-1 and TRBJ2-7; the table's D call of TRBD1 was not tested on the DNA. TRBV21-1 is a documented pseudogene. This CDR3 is 19 amino acids long. CDR3 amino acids: CASTPGQGADSSRAYEQYF. The CDR3 DNA reads as TGTGCCAGCACCCCGGGACAGGGGGCTGACTCCTCACGAGCATACGAGCAGTACTTC.

J is TRBJ1-2 and V is TRBV18; tentatively, D is TRBD1 (5 bases). This CDR3 region has 15 residues. Germline lookup yields CDR1 KGHSH and CDR2 LQKENI. V lost 4 bases and J 0 bases, leaving 12 bases between the germline ends. The CDR3 spells CASSRSRAPNYGYTF. For the CDR3, the DNA is TGTGCCAGCTCACGGAGCAGGGCCCCTAACTATGGCTACACCTTC.

As for this clone: Sequence at one end of the junction differs from germline and may be a read error. The same CDR3 also results from other DNA sequences found in this sample. This rearrangement joins TRBV6-6 to TRBJ2-5, with D unclear. The CDR3 is 13 residues long. Germline CDR1 reads MNHNY; CDR2 reads SVGAGI (reference sequence). In DNA, the CDR3 is TGCGCCAGCAACCCCTTCGCCGGGGAGACCCAGTACTTC. Translation: CASNPFAGETQYF.

This clone was detected a few times. This chain links TRBV27 with TRBJ2-1, with TRBD2 matching over 7 bases. This CDR3 is 15 amino acids long. J was trimmed by 2 bases and V by 4 bases; bases with no gene match: 5. The germline gives CDR1 MNHEY, CDR2 SMNVEV (reference sequence). The CDR3 spells CASSSQRGTYNEQFF. The CDR3 bases are TGTGCCAGCAGTTCCCAGCGGGGAACCTACAATGAGCAGTTCTTC.

Only a few counts were recorded for this clone. This chain uses TRBV4-2 with TRBJ2-1, with TRBD2 matching 7 bases. Germline CDR1 LGHNA, CDR2 YNFKEQ. The CDR3 covers 16 residues. The J segment lost 5 bases and the V segment lost 1 base, leaving 8 bases of the junction unmatched. The CDR3 DNA follows: TGTGCCAGCAGCCAAGCACTAAGCGGGGCCAACAATGAGCAGTTCTTC. Translated, it gives CASSQALSGANNEQFF.

The CDR3 coding sequence is TGTGCCAGCTCACCACTACCGAGGGGGAGCTCGCTCTACGAGCAGTACTTC. It specifies CASSPLPRGSSLYEQYF. The chain couples TRBV18 to TRBJ2-5; possible D gene TRBD1, 6 bases. With the DNA end fitting TRBJ2-7 better, the J assignment may be wrong. Germline lookup yields CDR1 KGHSH and CDR2 LQKENI. This CDR3 has 17 amino acids.

V is TRBV6-6 and J is TRBJ2-7, with D uncertain. This CDR3 region has 13 residues. The germline V gene has CDR1 MNHNY and CDR2 SVGAGI (reference sequence). Trimming took off 0 bases at V and 6 bases at J, with 9 bases between the two ends. Here the CDR3 reads CASSYSFVSEQYF. Written as DNA, the CDR3 is TGTGCCAGCAGTTACTCGTTTGTGAGCGAGCAGTACTTC.

The chain has TRBV7-9 and TRBJ1-1; 8 bases agree with TRBD1. V lost 4 bases and J lost 1; bases outside the gene matches: 8. There are 16 residues in the CDR3. Germline lookup yields CDR1 SEHNR and CDR2 FQNEAQ (reference sequence). This CDR3 reads CASSSSQGTGNTEAFF. For the CDR3, the DNA is TGTGCCAGCAGCTCCTCGCAGGGGACAGGGAACACTGAAGCTTTCTTT.

This clone was observed a few times. The gene calls are TRBV18 and TRBJ2-3; the match to TRBD1 covers 9 bases. The germline CDR1 and CDR2 sequences are KGHSH and LQKENI. After removal of 0 bases from V and 4 bases from J, the junction contained 2 bases not matched to a gene. The CDR3 length is 15 residues. CDR3 residues: CASSPPGQGSDTQYF. CDR3 coding DNA: TGTGCCAGCTCACCACCGGGACAGGGTTCAGATACGCAGTATTTT.

CDR3 sequence reads: CASSLTDRASNEKLFF. CDR3 sequence (DNA): TGTGCCAGCAGCCTCACGGACAGGGCTTCTAATGAAAAACTGTTTTTT. This chain links TRBV4-2 with TRBJ1-4, with TRBD1 identical over 8 bases. Germline trimming cut 4 bases from V and 3 bases from J; bases unmatched to any gene: 7. CDR3 length equals 16 residues. Germline assignment: CDR1 LGHNA and CDR2 YNFKEQ.

The chain has TRBV6-6 and TRBJ2-7, with D uncertain. V was clipped by 0 bases and J by 3 bases, with 9 bases between them. CDR1 and CDR2 (germline): MNHNY, SVGAGI (reference sequence). The CDR3 runs 14 residues. This CDR3 reads CASSYSESNYEQYF. Here the CDR3 DNA reads TGTGCCAGCAGTTACTCGGAGTCTAACTACGAGCAGTACTTC.

V usage is TRBV30 and J usage is TRBJ2-1, with TRBD1 matching over 7 bases. The CDR3 runs 12 residues. From germline, CDR1 is GTSNPN and CDR2 SVGIG (reference sequence). The junction had 6 bases not matched to a gene; V was cut back by 7 bases and J by 6 bases. The CDR3 nucleotides read TGTGCCTACAAAACAGGGGCCAATGAGCAGTTCTTC. Translation: CAYKTGANEQFF. The full variable domain, its missing parts supplied by reference TRBV30 and TRBJ2-1, is SQTIHQWPATLVQPVGSPLSLECTVEGTSNPNLYWYRQAAGRGLQLLFYSVGIGQISSEVPQNLSASRPQDRQFILSSKKLLLSDSGFYLCAYKTGANEQFFGPGTRLTVL.

This clone was counted only a few times. V is TRBV23-1 and J is TRBJ2-5, with D perhaps TRBD1 (6 bases). TRBV23-1 is treated as an ORF (open reading frame) with a function not yet certain. The CDR3 spans 15 residues. Between the trimmed V and J ends, which lost 10 bases and 4 bases, there was a span of 22 bases. This CDR3 reads CANKKGERAGETQYF. In DNA, the CDR3 is TGCGCCAACAAGAAGGGGGAGAGGGCTGGAGAGACCCAGTACTTC.

In the case of this clone: Other nucleotide sequences from this sample produce the same CDR3. The V call is TRBV5-1, the J call TRBJ2-5, with no clear D. Germline CDR1 and CDR2: SGHRS and YFSETQ. Trimming cost V 2 bases and J 4 bases, with 6 bases left between them. CDR3 length: 12 residues. CDR3 residues: CASSLAGETQYF. CDR3 coding DNA: TGCGCCAGCAGCTTAGCCGGAGAGACCCAGTACTTC.

V is TRBV20-1 and J is TRBJ2-1; no definite D call. This CDR3 contains 10 residues. V dropped 5 bases and J dropped 6 bases, with 5 bases sitting between them. Per the germline V gene, CDR1 is DFQATT and CDR2 is SNEGSKA (reference sequence). CDR3 DNA sequence: TGCAGTGCTTGGAGCAATGAGCAGTTCTTC. It yields the protein CSAWSNEQFF.